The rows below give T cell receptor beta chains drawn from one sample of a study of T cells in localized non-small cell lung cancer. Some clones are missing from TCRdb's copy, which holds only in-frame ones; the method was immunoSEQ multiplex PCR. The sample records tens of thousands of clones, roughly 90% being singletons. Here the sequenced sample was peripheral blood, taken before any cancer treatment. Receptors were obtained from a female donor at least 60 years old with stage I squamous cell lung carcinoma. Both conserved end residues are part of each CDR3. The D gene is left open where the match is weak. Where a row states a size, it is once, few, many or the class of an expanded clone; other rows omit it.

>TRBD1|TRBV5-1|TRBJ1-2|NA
CASNFEGAYGYTF
TGCGCCAGCAACTTCGAGGGGGCGTATGGCTACACCTTC
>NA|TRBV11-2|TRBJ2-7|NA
CASSWGLAYEQYF
TGTGCCAGCAGCTGGGGCCTTGCTTACGAGCAGTACTTC
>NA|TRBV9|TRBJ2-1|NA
CASSVARLTRAGGHEQFF
TGTGCCAGCAGCGTAGCCAGACTGACCCGGGCAGGAGGACATGAGCAGTTCTTC
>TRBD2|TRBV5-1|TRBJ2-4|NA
CASSLLAGGAFNIQYF
TGCGCCAGCAGCTTGTTAGCGGGAGGGGCCTTTAACATTCAGTACTTC
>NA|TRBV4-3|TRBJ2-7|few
CASSQGKLVPSYEQYF
TGCGCCAGCAGCCAAGGGAAACTAGTCCCCTCCTACGAGCAGTACTTC
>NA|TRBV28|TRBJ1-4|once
CASSLLATNEKLFF
TGTGCCAGCAGTTTGCTAGCAACTAATGAAAAACTGTTTTTT
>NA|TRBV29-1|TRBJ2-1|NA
CSVGQYNEQFF
TGCAGCGTTGGACAGTACAATGAGCAGTTCTTC
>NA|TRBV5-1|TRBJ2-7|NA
CASSLEQVGLGEQYF
TGCGCCAGCAGCTTGGAGCAAGTAGGGTTGGGAGAGCAGTACTTC
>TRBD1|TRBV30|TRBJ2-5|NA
CAWSRDRGQETQYF
TGTGCCTGGAGTAGGGACAGGGGGCAGGAGACCCAGTACTTC
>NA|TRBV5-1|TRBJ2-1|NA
CASSLEFDEQFF
TGCGCCAGCAGCTTGGAATTTGATGAGCAGTTCTTC
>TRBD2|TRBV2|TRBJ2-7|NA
CASKINPGTSGAYEQYF
TGTGCCAGCAAAATTAACCCCGGGACTAGCGGGGCCTACGAGCAGTACTTC
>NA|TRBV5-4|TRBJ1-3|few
CASSTKGTGNTIYF
TGTGCCAGCAGCACCAAGGGAACAGGAAACACCATATATTTT
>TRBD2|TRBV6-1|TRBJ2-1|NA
CASRIAGGFYNEQFF
TGTGCCAGCAGGATAGCGGGAGGGTTCTACAATGAGCAGTTCTTC
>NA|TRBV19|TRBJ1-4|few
CASSGQYGEKLFF
TGTGCCAGTTCAGGACAGTACGGGGAAAAACTGTTTTTT
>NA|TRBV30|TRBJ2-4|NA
CAWSDGGGVKNIQYF
TGTGCCTGGAGTGATGGAGGGGGGGTCAAAAACATTCAGTACTTC
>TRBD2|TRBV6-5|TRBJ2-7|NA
CASSDAGGPREQYF
TGTGCCAGCAGTGATGCGGGAGGGCCCAGGGAGCAGTACTTC